Following are 12 T cell receptor beta chains from one sample sequenced in a study of blood T cell repertoires in COVID-19. Profiled with immunoSEQ multiplex PCR; TCRdb holds only in-frame clones, not every one. The sample includes some 19,000 clones, approximately 85% of them seen just once. The specimen was peripheral blood. Source of these receptors: a man aged 80 or over with acute or convalescent COVID-19.

This clone is a singleton in its sample. At one end, the junction sequence differs from germline, possibly due to a read error. This rearrangement joins TRBV7-2 to TRBJ1-3; D may be TRBD1 (6 bases). CDR3 size: 16 residues. The V gene's germline CDR1 is SGHTA and CDR2 FQGNSA. The CDR3 is CASRLGGDTPGNTIYF. Here the CDR3 DNA reads TGTGCCAGCAGGTTAGGGGGAGACACACCTGGAAACACCATATATTTT.

This chain links TRBV24-1 with TRBJ1-5; TRBD1 might be the D (5 bases). The CDR3 has 13 amino acids. The ends were cut back, 4 bases at V and 7 bases at J, with 10 bases in the middle. Germline-derived CDR1 and CDR2 are KGHDR and SFDVKD. The CDR3 region is CATSDPGGQPQHF. In DNA, the CDR3 is TGTGCCACCAGTGACCCCGGGGGACAGCCCCAGCATTTT.

The chain employs TRBV19 and TRBJ2-7; D uncertain. The V end was cut by 3 bases, the J end by 3 bases, with 12 bases between. Germline V CDR1 and CDR2: LNHDA, SQIVND (reference sequence). This CDR3 has 14 residues. DNA of the CDR3: TGTGCCAGTAGTATGGGCAGTAACGTCTACGAGCAGTACTTC. This gives the protein CASSMGSNVYEQYF.

The rearrangement uses TRBV5-1 and TRBJ2-7; possibly TRBD2 for D (5 bases). From germline, CDR1 is SGHRS and CDR2 YFSETQ. The CDR3 has 16 residues. V gave up 2 bases and J gave up 2 bases, with 17 bases separating them. CDR3: CASSFVLEPGTYEQYF. The CDR3, as DNA: TGCGCCAGCAGCTTTGTACTAGAACCGGGAACCTACGAGCAGTACTTC. Complete variable domain (other parts from reference TRBV5-1 and TRBJ2-7): KAGVTQTPRYLIKTRGQQVTLSCSPISGHRSVSWYQQTPGQGLQFLFEYFSETQRNKGNFPGRFSGRQFSNSRSEMNVSTLELGDSALYLCASSFVLEPGTYEQYFGPGTRLTVT.

The genes are TRBV2 and TRBJ1-4; a possible D gene is TRBD1 (6 bases). V lost 6 bases and J 7 bases, leaving 18 bases between the germline ends. CDR3 length equals 15 residues. The germline CDR1 and CDR2 sequences are SNHLY and FYNNEI. CDR3 bases: TGTGCCAGCAGAAAACGACAGGTGGGGGCTGAAAAACTGTTTTTT. Residues: CASRKRQVGAEKLFF.

The genes are TRBV5-5 and TRBJ2-7; D is possibly TRBD2 (5 bases). The germline CDR1 and CDR2 sequences are SGHKS and YYEKEE (reference sequence). The CDR3 runs to 16 residues. Trimming stripped 2 bases from V and 0 bases from J, with 15 bases between. In DNA form, the CDR3 reads TGTGCCAGCAGCTTATGGAGGCAGTCCACCTCCTACGAGCAGTACTTC. Translation: CASSLWRQSTSYEQYF.

The chain joins TRBV28 to TRBJ1-1; TRBD1 matches at 9 bases. The junction had 14 bases not matched to a gene; V was cut back by 6 bases and J by 0 bases. Germline CDR1 reads MDHEN; CDR2 reads SYDVKM. The CDR3 contains 18 residues. This chain's CDR3 is CASRLQTGGRLMNTEAFF. The CDR3, as DNA: TGTGCCAGCAGACTCCAGACAGGGGGAAGACTTATGAACACTGAAGCTTTCTTT.

The J gene is TRBJ2-2, the V gene TRBV6-5; D might be TRBD1 (5 bases). There are 15 residues in the CDR3. Trimming stripped 6 bases from V and 10 bases from J, with 21 bases between. Germline V gene lookup returns CDR1 MNHEY and CDR2 SVGAGI. CDR3 sequence reads: CASSLNRLGLSELFF. CDR3 DNA sequence: TGTGCCAGCAGCCTTAACAGGTTGGGGTTATCGGAGCTGTTTTTT.

This CDR3 is CASSSAGTRANEQFF. CDR3 bases: TGTGCCAGCAGCTCGGCCGGGACTAGGGCCAATGAGCAGTTCTTC. This rearrangement joins TRBV13 to TRBJ2-1, with TRBD2 matching over 8 bases. Germline V gene sequence: CDR1 PRHDT, CDR2 FYEKMQ (reference sequence). Trimming at V came to 4 bases and at J to 6 bases, leaving 8 bases not matched to a gene. The CDR3 is made up of 15 amino acids. The full variable domain, completed using reference TRBV13 and TRBJ2-1, is AAGVIQSPRHLIKEKRETATLKCYPIPRHDTVYWYQQGPGQDPQFLISFYEKMQSDKGSIPDRFSAQQFSDYHSELNMSSLELGDSALYFCASSSAGTRANEQFFGPGTRLTVL.

The rearrangement joins TRBV2 to TRBJ1-2; possible D gene TRBD1, 6 bases. The CDR3 runs 12 residues. Germline V gene sequence: CDR1 SNHLY, CDR2 FYNNEI. V shed 5 bases and J shed 7 bases, with 11 bases lying between them. CDR3 in amino acids: CASSLTGSGYTF. CDR3 bases: TGTGCCAGCAGTCTTACAGGGAGTGGCTACACCTTC.

The rearrangement links TRBV6-6 to TRBJ1-1; a possible D gene is TRBD1 (5 bases). The V end lost 6 bases, the J end lost 1 base, and 9 bases lay between the germline ends. The length of the CDR3 is 13 residues. Germline loops: CDR1 MNHNY, CDR2 SVGAGI (reference sequence). The CDR3 loop reads CASSPRGNTEAFF. CDR3 DNA sequence: TGTGCCAGCAGCCCAAGGGGGAACACTGAAGCTTTCTTT.

The V and J genes are TRBV5-5 and TRBJ1-2; weak D call: TRBD1 (5 bases). Germline V gene lookup returns CDR1 SGHKS and CDR2 YYEKEE (reference sequence). CDR3 length: 18 amino acids. The V and J ends lost 0 bases and 6 bases respectively, with 24 bases between them. CDR3 in amino acids: CASSLAGQAGSIGNGYTF. CDR3 coding DNA: TGTGCCAGCAGCTTGGCCGGGCAGGCAGGGTCAATTGGGAATGGCTACACCTTC. The entire variable domain, with the rest obtained from reference TRBV5-5 and TRBJ1-2, is as follows: DAGVTQSPTHLIKTRGQQVTLRCSPISGHKSVSWYQQVLGQGPQFIFQYYEKEERGRGNFPDRFSARQFPNYSSELNVNALLLGDSALYLCASSLAGQAGSIGNGYTFGSGTRLTVV.